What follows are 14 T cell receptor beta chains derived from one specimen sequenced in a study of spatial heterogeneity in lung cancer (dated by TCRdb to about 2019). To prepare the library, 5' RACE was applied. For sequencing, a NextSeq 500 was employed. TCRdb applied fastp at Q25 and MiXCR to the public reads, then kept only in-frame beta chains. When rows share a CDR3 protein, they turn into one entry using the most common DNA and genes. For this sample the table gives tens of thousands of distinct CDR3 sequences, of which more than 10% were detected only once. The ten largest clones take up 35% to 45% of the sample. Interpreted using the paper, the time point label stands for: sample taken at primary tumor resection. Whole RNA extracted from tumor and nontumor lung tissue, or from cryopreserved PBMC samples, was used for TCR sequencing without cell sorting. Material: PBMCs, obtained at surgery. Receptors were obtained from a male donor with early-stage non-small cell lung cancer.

As DNA, the CDR3 is TGCAGCGTTGCGGAGGGAGATACGCAGTATTTT. It translates to CSVAEGDTQYF. The gene calls are TRBV29-1 and TRBJ2-3, with D perhaps TRBD2 (6 bases). The CDR3 has 11 amino acids. The V and J ends lost 4 bases and 5 bases respectively, with 7 bases between them. Germline CDR1 and CDR2: SQVTM and ANQGSEA.

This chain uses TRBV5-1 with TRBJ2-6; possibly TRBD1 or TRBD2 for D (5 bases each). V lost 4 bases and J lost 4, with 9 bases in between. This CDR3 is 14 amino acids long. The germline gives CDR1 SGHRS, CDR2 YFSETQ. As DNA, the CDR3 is TGCGCCAGCAGCGGGGGAACCGGGGCCAACGTCCTGACTTTC. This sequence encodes CASSGGTGANVLTF. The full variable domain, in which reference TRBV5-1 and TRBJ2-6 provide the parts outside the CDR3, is KAGVTQTPRYLIKTRGQQVTLSCSPISGHRSVSWYQQTPGQGLQFLFEYFSETQRNKGNFPGRFSGRQFSNSRSEMNVSTLELGDSALYLCASSGGTGANVLTFGAGSRLTVL.

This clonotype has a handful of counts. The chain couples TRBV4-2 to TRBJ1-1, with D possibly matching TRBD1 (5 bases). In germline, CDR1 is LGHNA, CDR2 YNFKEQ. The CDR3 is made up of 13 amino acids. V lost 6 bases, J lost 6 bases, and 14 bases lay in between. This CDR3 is CASSQEQGAEAFF. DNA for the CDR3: TGTGCCAGCAGTCAGGAACAAGGGGCTGAAGCTTTCTTT.

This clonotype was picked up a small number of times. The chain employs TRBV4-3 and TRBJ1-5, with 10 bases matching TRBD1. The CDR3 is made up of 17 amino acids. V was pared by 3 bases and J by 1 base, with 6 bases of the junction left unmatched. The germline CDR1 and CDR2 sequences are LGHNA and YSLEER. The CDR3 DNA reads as TGCGCCAGCAGCCAGGGGACAGGGGCGGGAAGCAATCAGCCCCAGCATTTT. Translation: CASSQGTGAGSNQPQHF.

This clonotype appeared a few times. The CDR3 coding sequence is TGTGCCAGCACCCCTTCGGGGGGCGAGGTCCATGAGCAGTTCTTC. It yields the protein CASTPSGGEVHEQFF. The V gene is TRBV9, the J gene TRBJ2-1; tentative D call: TRBD2 (7 bases). Deletions cut 6 bases from V and 8 bases from J, with 21 bases between. Germline V gene data show CDR1 as SGDLS and CDR2 as YYNGEE. The CDR3 loop spans 15 amino acids.

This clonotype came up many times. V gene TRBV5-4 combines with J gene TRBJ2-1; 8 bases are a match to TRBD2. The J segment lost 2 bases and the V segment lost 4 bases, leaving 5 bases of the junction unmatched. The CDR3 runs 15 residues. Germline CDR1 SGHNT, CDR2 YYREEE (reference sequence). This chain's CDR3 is CASSPPTSAYNEQFF. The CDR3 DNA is TGTGCCAGCAGCCCCCCGACTAGCGCCTACAATGAGCAGTTCTTC.

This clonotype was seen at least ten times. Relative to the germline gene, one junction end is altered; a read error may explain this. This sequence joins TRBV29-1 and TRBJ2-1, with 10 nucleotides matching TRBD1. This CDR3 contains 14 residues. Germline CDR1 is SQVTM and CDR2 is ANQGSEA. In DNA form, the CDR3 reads TGCAGCGTTGGTGCCACGACAGGGGGCGGCCGTTTGATCTTC. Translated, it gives CSVGATTGGGRLIF.

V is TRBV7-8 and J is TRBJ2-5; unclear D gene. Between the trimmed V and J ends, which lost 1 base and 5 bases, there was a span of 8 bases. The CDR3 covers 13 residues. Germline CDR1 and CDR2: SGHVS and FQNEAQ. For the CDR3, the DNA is TGTGCCAGCAGCTTAGGAGGCTCGGAGACCCAGTACTTC. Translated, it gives CASSLGGSETQYF.

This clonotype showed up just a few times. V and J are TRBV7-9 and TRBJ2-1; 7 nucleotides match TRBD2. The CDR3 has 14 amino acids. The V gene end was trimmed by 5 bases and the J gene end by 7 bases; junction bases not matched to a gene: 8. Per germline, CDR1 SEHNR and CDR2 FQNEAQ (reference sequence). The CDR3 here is CASSPWDYPNEQFF. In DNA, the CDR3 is TGTGCCAGCAGCCCCTGGGACTATCCTAATGAGCAGTTCTTC. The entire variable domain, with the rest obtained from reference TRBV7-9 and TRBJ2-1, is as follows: DTGVSQNPRHKITKRGQNVTFRCDPISEHNRLYWYRQTLGQGPEFLTYFQNEAQLEKSRLLSDRFSAERPKGSFSTLEIQRTEQGDSAMYLCASSPWDYPNEQFFGPGTRLTVL.

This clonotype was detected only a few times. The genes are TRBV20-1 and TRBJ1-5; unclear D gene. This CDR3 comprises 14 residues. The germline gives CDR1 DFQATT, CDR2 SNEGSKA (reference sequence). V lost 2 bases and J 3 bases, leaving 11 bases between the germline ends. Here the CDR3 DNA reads TGCAGTGCTAGATCCGGGCTCCTCAATCAGCCCCAGCATTTT. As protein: CSARSGLLNQPQHF.

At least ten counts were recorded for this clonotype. The CDR3 loop is CASSLNRGPDTQYF. DNA of the CDR3: TGTGCCAGCAGTTTAAACAGGGGGCCAGATACGCAGTATTTT. The gene calls are TRBV27 and TRBJ2-3, with 9 bases identical to TRBD1. CDR3 length: 14 amino acids. The V gene end was trimmed by 2 bases and the J gene end by 4 bases; junction bases not matched to a gene: 1. Germline CDR1 and CDR2: MNHEY and SMNVEV (reference sequence).

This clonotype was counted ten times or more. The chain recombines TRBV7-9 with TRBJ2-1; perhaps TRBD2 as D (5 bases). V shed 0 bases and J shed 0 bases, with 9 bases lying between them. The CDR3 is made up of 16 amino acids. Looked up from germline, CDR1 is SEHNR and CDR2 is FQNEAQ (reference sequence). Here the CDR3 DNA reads TGTGCCAGCAGCTTAGCGGCGGGCACCTCCTACAATGAGCAGTTCTTC. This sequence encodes CASSLAAGTSYNEQFF. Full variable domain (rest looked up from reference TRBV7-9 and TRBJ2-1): DTGVSQNPRHKITKRGQNVTFRCDPISEHNRLYWYRQTLGQGPEFLTYFQNEAQLEKSRLLSDRFSAERPKGSFSTLEIQRTEQGDSAMYLCASSLAAGTSYNEQFFGPGTRLTVL.

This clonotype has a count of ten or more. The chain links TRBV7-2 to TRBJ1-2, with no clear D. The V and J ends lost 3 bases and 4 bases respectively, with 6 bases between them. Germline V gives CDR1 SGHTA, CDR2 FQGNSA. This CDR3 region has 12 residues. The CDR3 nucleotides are TGTGCCAGCAGCTTGAGAGGCTATGGCTACACCTTC. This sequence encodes CASSLRGYGYTF.

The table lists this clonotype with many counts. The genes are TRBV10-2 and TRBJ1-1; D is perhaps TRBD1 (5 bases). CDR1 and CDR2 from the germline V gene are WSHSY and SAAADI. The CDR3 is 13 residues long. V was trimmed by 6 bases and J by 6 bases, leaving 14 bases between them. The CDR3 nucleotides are TGCGCCAGCAGCAACTCCGCAGGGCCTGAAGCTTTCTTT. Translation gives CASSNSAGPEAFF.